This T cell receptor beta chain was sequenced during a study of control samples from healthy donors and cancer patients. This clone has just a few counts. TCRdb's table, derived via immunoSEQ multiplex PCR, lists solely in-frame clones and lacks some. The sample has about 180,000 clones; 90% are singletons. The germline V and J ends were trimmed by 2 bases and 5 bases, with 16 bases remaining between them. Germline V lookup: CDR1 SGHRS, CDR2 YFSETQ. The CDR3 runs to 15 residues. Material: blood. This sequence was found in a woman aged 50 to 65 in good health. V gene TRBV5-1 combines with J gene TRBJ2-5, with TRBD1 as a possible D gene (7 bases). The CDR3 reads CASSFGGSGGETQYF. Written as DNA, the CDR3 is TGCGCCAGCAGCTTCGGCGGGTCAGGGGGGGAGACCCAGTACTTC.